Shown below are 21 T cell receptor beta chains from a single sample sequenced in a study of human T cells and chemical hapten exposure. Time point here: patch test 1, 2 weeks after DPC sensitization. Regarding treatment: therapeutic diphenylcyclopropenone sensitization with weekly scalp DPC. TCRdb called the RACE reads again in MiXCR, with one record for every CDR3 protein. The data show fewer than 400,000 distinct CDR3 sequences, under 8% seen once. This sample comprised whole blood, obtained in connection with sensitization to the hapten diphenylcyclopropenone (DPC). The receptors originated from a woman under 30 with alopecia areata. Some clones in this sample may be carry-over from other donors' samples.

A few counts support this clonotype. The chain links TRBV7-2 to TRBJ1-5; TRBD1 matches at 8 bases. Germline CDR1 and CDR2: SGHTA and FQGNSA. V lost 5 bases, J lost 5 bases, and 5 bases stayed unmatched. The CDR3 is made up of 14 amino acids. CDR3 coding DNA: TGTGCCAGCAGCGCAGGACAGGGACATCAGCCCCAGCATTTT. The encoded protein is CASSAGQGHQPQHF.

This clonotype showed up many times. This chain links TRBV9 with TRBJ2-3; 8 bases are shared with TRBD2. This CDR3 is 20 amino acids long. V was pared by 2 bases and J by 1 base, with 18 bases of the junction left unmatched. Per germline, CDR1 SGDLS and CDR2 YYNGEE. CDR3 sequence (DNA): TGTGCCAGCAGCGTTTCGACCGGGACTAGTGTCGGGTCGGGCACAGATACGCAGTATTTT. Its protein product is CASSVSTGTSVGSGTDTQYF.

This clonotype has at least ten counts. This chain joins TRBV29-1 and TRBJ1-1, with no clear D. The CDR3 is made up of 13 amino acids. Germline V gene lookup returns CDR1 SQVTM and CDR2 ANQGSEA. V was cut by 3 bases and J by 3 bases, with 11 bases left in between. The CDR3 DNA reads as TGCAGCGTTGAGCAGAATAAGGACACTGAAGCTTTCTTT. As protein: CSVEQNKDTEAFF.

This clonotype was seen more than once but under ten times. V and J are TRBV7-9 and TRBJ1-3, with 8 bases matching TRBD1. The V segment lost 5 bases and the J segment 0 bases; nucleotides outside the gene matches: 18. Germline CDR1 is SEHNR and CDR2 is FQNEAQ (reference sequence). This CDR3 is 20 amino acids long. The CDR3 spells CASSAGGGRGLLLSGNTIYF. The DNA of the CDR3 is TGTGCCAGCAGCGCCGGAGGGGGCAGGGGGCTTCTCCTCTCTGGAAACACCATATATTTT.

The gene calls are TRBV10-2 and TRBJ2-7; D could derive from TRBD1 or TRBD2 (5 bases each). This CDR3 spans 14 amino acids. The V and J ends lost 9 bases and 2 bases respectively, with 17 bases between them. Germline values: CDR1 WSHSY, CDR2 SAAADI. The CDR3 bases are TGCGCCAGTCGCCCCCCGGGGACGACCTACGAGCAGTACTTC. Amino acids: CASRPPGTTYEQYF.

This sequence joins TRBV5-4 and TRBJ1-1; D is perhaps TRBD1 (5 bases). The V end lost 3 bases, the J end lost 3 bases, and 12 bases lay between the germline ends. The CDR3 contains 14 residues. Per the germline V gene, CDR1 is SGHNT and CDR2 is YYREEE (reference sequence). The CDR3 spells CASSSNRGDTEAFF. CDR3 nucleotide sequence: TGTGCCAGCAGCTCAAACCGGGGGGACACTGAAGCTTTCTTT. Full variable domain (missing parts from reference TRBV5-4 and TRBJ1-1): ETGVTQSPTHLIKTRGQQVTLRCSSQSGHNTVSWYQQALGQGPQFIFQYYREEENGRGNFPPRFSGLQFPNYSSELNVNALELDDSALYLCASSSNRGDTEAFFGQGTRLTVV.

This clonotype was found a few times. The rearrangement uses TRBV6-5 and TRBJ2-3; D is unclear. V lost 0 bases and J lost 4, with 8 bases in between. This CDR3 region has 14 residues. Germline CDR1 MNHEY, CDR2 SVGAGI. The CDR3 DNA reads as TGTGCCAGCAGTTACTCGATAAGTTCAGATACGCAGTATTTT. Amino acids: CASSYSISSDTQYF.

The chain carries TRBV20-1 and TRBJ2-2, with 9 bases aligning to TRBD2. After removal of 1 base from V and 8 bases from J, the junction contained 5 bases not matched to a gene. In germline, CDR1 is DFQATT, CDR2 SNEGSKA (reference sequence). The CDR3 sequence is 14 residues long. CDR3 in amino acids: CSARVSGGSGELFF. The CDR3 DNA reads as TGCAGTGCTAGAGTTAGCGGGGGCTCTGGGGAGCTGTTTTTT.

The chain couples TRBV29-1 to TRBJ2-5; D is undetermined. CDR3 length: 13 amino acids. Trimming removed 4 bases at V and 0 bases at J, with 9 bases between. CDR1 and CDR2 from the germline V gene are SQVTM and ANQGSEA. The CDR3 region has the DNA TGCAGCGTTGCAGGACCAAACCAAGAGACCCAGTACTTC. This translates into CSVAGPNQETQYF. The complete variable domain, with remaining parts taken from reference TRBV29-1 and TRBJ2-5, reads SAVISQKPSRDICQRGTSLTIQCQVDSQVTMMFWYRQQPGQSLTLIATANQGSEATYESGFVIDKFPISRPNLTFSTLTVSNMSPEDSSIYLCSVAGPNQETQYFGPGTRLLVL.

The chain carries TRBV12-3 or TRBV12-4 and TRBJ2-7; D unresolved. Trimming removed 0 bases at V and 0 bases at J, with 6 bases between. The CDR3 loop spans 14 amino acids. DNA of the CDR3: TGTGCCAGCAGTTTAGCAGGGCGCTCCTACGAGCAGTACTTC. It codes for CASSLAGRSYEQYF.

The CDR3 nucleotides read TGTGCCAGCAAGAGGGGACTGCAGACTGAAAAACTGTTTTTT. Protein sequence: CASKRGLQTEKLFF. V and J are TRBV6-6 and TRBJ1-4, with D possibly matching TRBD1 (5 bases). The CDR3 covers 14 residues. CDR1 is MNHNY, CDR2 SVGAGI, per germline (reference sequence). V lost 7 bases and J lost 7, with 16 bases in between.

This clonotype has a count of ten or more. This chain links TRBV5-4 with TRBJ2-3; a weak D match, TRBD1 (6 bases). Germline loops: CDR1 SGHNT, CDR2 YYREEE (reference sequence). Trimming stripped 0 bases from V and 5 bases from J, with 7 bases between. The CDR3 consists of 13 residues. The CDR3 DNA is TGTGCCAGCAGCTTGGAGGGGGTAGATACGCAGTATTTT. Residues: CASSLEGVDTQYF.

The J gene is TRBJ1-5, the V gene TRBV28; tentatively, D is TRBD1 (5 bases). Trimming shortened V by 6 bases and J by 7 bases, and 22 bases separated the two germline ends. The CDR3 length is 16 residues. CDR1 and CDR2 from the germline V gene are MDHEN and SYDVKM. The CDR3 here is CASRAGTISSRQPQHF. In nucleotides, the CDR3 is TGTGCCAGCAGGGCTGGGACCATATCTTCACGGCAGCCCCAGCATTTT.

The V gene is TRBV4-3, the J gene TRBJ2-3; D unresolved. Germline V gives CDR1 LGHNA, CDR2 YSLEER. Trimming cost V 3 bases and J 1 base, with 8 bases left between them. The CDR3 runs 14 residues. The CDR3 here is CASSQDDGTDTQYF. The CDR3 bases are TGCGCCAGCAGCCAGGACGATGGCACAGATACGCAGTATTTT.

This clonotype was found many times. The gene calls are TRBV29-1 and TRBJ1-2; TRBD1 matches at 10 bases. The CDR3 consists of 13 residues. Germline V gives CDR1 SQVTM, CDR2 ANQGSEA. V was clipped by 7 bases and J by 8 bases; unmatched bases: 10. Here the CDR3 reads CSASRQGAGGYTF. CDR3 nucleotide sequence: TGCAGCGCCAGCAGACAGGGGGCAGGAGGCTACACCTTC.

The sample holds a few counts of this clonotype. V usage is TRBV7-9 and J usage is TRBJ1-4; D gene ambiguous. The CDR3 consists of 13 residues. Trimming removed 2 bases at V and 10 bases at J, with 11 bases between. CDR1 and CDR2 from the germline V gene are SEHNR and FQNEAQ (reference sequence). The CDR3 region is CASSLTAEGKLFF. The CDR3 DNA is TGTGCCAGCAGCTTAACGGCTGAGGGAAAACTGTTTTTT.

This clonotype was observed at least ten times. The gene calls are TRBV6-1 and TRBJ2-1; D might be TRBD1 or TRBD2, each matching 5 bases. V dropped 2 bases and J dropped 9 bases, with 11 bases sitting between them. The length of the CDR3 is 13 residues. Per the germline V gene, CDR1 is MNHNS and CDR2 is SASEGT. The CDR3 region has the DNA TGTGCCAGCAGTGAAATGAGGGGTGGTGAGCAGTTCTTC. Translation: CASSEMRGGEQFF.

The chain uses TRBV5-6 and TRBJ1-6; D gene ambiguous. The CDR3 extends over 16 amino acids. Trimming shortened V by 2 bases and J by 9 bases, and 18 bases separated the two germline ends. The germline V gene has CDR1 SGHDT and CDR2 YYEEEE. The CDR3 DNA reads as TGTGCCAGCAGCTTAGGCAGCCATTCCCGAGGTTCACCCCTCCACTTT. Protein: CASSLGSHSRGSPLHF.

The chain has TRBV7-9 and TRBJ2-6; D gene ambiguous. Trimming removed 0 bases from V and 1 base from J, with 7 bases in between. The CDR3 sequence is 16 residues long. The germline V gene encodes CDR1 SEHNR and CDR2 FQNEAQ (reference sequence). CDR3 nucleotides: TGTGCCAGCAGCTTAGCCCCCGGGTCTGGGGCCAACGTCCTGACTTTC. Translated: CASSLAPGSGANVLTF.

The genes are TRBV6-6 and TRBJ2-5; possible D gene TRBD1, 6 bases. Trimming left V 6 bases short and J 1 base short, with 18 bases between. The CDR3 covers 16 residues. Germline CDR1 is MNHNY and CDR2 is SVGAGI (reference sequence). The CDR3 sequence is CASSPRTVTAQETQYF. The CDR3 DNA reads TGTGCCAGCAGCCCGAGGACAGTTACGGCCCAAGAGACCCAGTACTTC.

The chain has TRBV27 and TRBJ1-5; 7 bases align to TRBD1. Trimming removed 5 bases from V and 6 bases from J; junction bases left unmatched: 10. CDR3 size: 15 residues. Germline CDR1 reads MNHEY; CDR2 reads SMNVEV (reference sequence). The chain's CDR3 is CASSRQGGVGQPQHF. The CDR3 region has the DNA TGTGCCAGCAGTAGACAGGGAGGGGTTGGTCAGCCCCAGCATTTT.